These T cell receptor beta chains were read from a single sample in a study of technical replicates of blood from four donors. TCRdb keeps only in-frame clones here, not all; method: immunoSEQ multiplex PCR. Here the sample spans 15,000 to 20,000 clones, around 86% being singletons. Specimen: PBMCs. The receptors derive from a human donor in good health. The CDR3 runs from the conserved cysteine through the conserved F or W. A D gene is named only where the DNA matches it firmly. Expanded clones are given a class, and other clones once, few, many or no size at all.

v_gene	j_gene	d_gene	abundance	len	CDR3nt	CDR3aa
TRBV11-2	TRBJ2-1	.	.	13	TGTGCCAGCAACCCTCGGGGGGCCAATGAGCAGTTCTTC	CASNPRGANEQFF
TRBV7-2	TRBJ2-1	TRBD1	.	15	TGTGCCAGCAGCTCTACAGGGGGCTCTTACAATGAGCAGTTCTTC	CASSSTGGSYNEQFF
TRBV27	TRBJ2-1	.	.	16	TGTGCCAGCAGTTTCTCTGACACAAGCTCCTACAATGAGCAGTTCTTC	CASSFSDTSSYNEQFF
TRBV11-3	TRBJ2-6	.	.	16	TGTGCCAGCAAGCGTACAGGGAGTTCTGGGGCCAACGTCCTGACTTTC	CASKRTGSSGANVLTF
TRBV6-5	TRBJ2-3	TRBD2	.	15	TGTGCCAGCAGGATAGCGGGAGTGAGTGCAGATACGCAGTATTTT	CASRIAGVSADTQYF
TRBV19	TRBJ2-1	.	.	14	TGTGCCAGTAGAGGTACAGGGACCTACAATGAGCAGTTCTTC	CASRGTGTYNEQFF
TRBV19	TRBJ2-5	.	.	14	TGTGCCAGTAGTATAGATTCCTGGCGGGGGACCCAGTACTTC	CASSIDSWRGTQYF
TRBV6-5	TRBJ1-1	.	.	13	TGTGCCAGCACCATCTCTCTAGGCACTGAAGCTTTCTTT	CASTISLGTEAFF
TRBV4-2	TRBJ2-1	.	.	15	TGTGCCAGCAGCCCCCGGGGACAAAGCTACAATGAGCAGTTCTTC	CASSPRGQSYNEQFF
TRBV13	TRBJ2-1	.	.	15	TGTGCCAGCAGCTTATGGGAGGTCTCTTGGAATGAGCAGTTCTTC	CASSLWEVSWNEQFF
TRBV6-4	TRBJ2-2	TRBD2	.	14	TGTGCCAGCAGTGAAGCGGGGGACACCGGGGAGCTGTTTTTT	CASSEAGDTGELFF
TRBV6-5	TRBJ2-3	.	.	13	TGTGCCACCGAGGCCCCCGGCACAGATACGCAGTATTTT	CATEAPGTDTQYF
TRBV19	TRBJ1-2	.	few	15	TGTGCCAGTAGTCCAGACAGCGCTCGAAACTATGGCTACACCTTC	CASSPDSARNYGYTF
TRBV5-6	TRBJ2-7	.	once	11	TGTGCCAGCAGCTTTAACGGGGAGCAGTACTTC	CASSFNGEQYF
TRBV6-5	TRBJ2-3	TRBD1	.	15	TGTGCCAGCAAATCCAGGGACAGCTTCACAGATACGCAGTATTTT	CASKSRDSFTDTQYF
TRBV28	TRBJ1-5	TRBD1	.	12	TGTGCCAGCCTCGGGACAGTTCAGCCCCAGCATTTT	CASLGTVQPQHF
TRBV11-3	TRBJ2-3	TRBD1	.	15	TGTGCCAGCAGCCCGGGACAGGGGGTAACAGATACGCAGTATTTT	CASSPGQGVTDTQYF
TRBV25-1	TRBJ2-7	TRBD2	.	16	TGTGCCAGCAGTGACAGAGGTGGCGGGAGCGCCCACGAGCAGTACTTC	CASSDRGGGSAHEQYF
TRBV11-1	TRBJ2-1	TRBD2	.	15	TGTGCCAGCAGCCCGGGGACTAGGGGATTCAATGAGCAGTTCTTC	CASSPGTRGFNEQFF
TRBV2	TRBJ1-2	.	.	13	TGTGCCACCCAGAGTTGGGTCGCGGGTGGCTACACCTTC	CATQSWVAGGYTF
TRBV5-1	TRBJ1-1	.	.	13	TGCGCCAGCAGCGAGGGGGGGGGCACTGAAGCTTTCTTT	CASSEGGGTEAFF
TRBV19	TRBJ1-1	.	.	13	TGTGCCAGTATACCGGGACAGAACACTGAAGCTTTCTTT	CASIPGQNTEAFF
TRBV7-6	TRBJ2-3	.	.	15	TGTGCCAGCAGCCCGAGGGACTCTGATACAGATACGCAGTATTTT	CASSPRDSDTDTQYF
TRBV6-1	TRBJ2-5	.	.	11	TGTGCCAGCAGTTTTACTCAGACCCAGTACTTC	CASSFTQTQYF
TRBV2	TRBJ1-2	.	.	14	TGTGCCAGCAGTGACAGGGTTCGTACTATTGGCTACACCTTC	CASSDRVRTIGYTF
TRBV19	TRBJ2-2	.	.	13	TGTGCCAGTACAGGGCTGATAGCCGGGGAGCTGTTTTTT	CASTGLIAGELFF
TRBV2	TRBJ2-7	TRBD1	.	15	TGTGCCAGCAGTTTACCACAGGGGGCTAGTCACGAGCAGTACTTC	CASSLPQGASHEQYF
TRBV5-3	TRBJ1-4	.	.	14	TGTGCCAGAAGCGACGGACAGCACGCCTCGAGACTGTTTTTT	CARSDGQHASRLFF
TRBV28	TRBJ2-2	.	.	14	TGTGCCAGCAGGGAGGGCCCTTACACCGGGGAGCTGTTTTTT	CASREGPYTGELFF
TRBV2	TRBJ1-5	.	.	13	TGTGCCAGCAGCTCCGAAGGCGGGCAGCCCCAGCATTTT	CASSSEGGQPQHF
TRBV6-1	TRBJ2-7	.	.	15	TGTGCCAGCAGTGAATCCCCGGACAGCCCCTACGAGCAGTACTTC	CASSESPDSPYEQYF
TRBV7-7	TRBJ2-5	.	.	15	TGTGCCAGCAGCTTAAGGCTCGAGGTTTCGGAGACCCAGTACTTC	CASSLRLEVSETQYF
TRBV5-1	TRBJ2-2	.	.	17	TGCGCCAGCAGCTGGGGGGGAACAGGGACGAACACCGGGGAGCTGTTTTTT	CASSWGGTGTNTGELFF
TRBV5-5	TRBJ2-7	.	.	16	TGTGCCAGCAGCTTTTACCCGACAGAGATCTCCTACGAGCAGTACTTC	CASSFYPTEISYEQYF
TRBV7-9	TRBJ2-6	.	once	18	TGTGCCAGCAGCGCACCCCAGGGTCCCCTTGGTGGGGCCAACGTCCTGACTTTC	CASSAPQGPLGGANVLTF
TRBV28	TRBJ2-5	TRBD1	.	15	TGTGCCAGCAGTTCGACCTACCGGGACAGGGTGGTCCAGTACTTC	CASSSTYRDRVVQYF
TRBV6-5	TRBJ2-1	TRBD1	.	15	TGTGCCAGCAGTTACTCACGGACAGGCGTCAATGAGCAGTTCTTC	CASSYSRTGVNEQFF
TRBV28	TRBJ1-5	.	.	20	TGTGCCAGCAGTTCTTTCCCGACAGGAGCTTTCTTACATAGCAATCAGCCCCAGCATTTT	CASSSFPTGAFLHSNQPQHF
TRBV11-2	TRBJ1-1	.	.	15	TGTGCCAGCAGCTTATCGGCGGGGGCACACACTGAAGCTTTCTTT	CASSLSAGAHTEAFF
TRBV27	TRBJ2-1	TRBD2	.	16	TGTGCCAGCAGTCCCTGGAGGCAGCGGGAGTATTATGAGCAGTTCTTC	CASSPWRQREYYEQFF
TRBV7-2	TRBJ1-5	.	.	14	TGTGCCAGCAGCTCAGACATGGCCGGTCAGCCCCAGCATTTT	CASSSDMAGQPQHF
TRBV5-1	TRBJ2-7	.	.	15	TGCGCCAGCAGTCTGGACAGACCTCAAGGCGACGAGCAGTACTTC	CASSLDRPQGDEQYF
TRBV2	TRBJ1-2	TRBD1	.	14	TGTGCCAGCAGTGAAGAGGGACAGGGCTTTGGCTACACCTTC	CASSEEGQGFGYTF
TRBV19	TRBJ1-2	.	.	14	TGTGCCAGTAGAACTCCAGGGGCGAAGAGTGGCTACACCTTC	CASRTPGAKSGYTF
TRBV5-1	TRBJ2-1	TRBD2	.	16	TGCGCCAGCAGCTTGATCCGCAGCGGGAGGGCCGATGAGCAGTTCTTC	CASSLIRSGRADEQFF
TRBV28	TRBJ2-3	TRBD2	.	17	TGTGCCAGCAGTTCCGGGTACCTAGCGGGAAGTACAGATACGCAGTATTTT	CASSSGYLAGSTDTQYF
TRBV6-6	TRBJ1-2	TRBD1	.	16	TGTGCCAGCAGTTCAGGGACAGGGCCATTAGACTATGGCTACACCTTC	CASSSGTGPLDYGYTF